Below are 23 T cell receptor beta chains sequenced from a single sample in a study of regulatory T cells in long-lasting Graves disease. Regarding time point: persistent/refractory GD, antithyroid drugs over 5 years with positive TRAb. The TCR library was prepared using RNA isolated from PBMCs. The TCR beta library used iRepertoire HTBI primers with Arm-PCR amplification of CDR3. TCRdb itself ran the multiplex PCR reads through MiXCR, one entry per CDR3 protein. Of hundreds of thousands of distinct CDR3 sequences listed, about a fifth are singletons. The sequencing used peripheral blood mononuclear cells (PBMCs), collected when the disease was refractory, from a patient treated with antithyroid drugs. The receptors derive from a female donor with Graves disease.

V usage is TRBV7-6 and J usage is TRBJ2-5, with 7 positions matching TRBD2. V lost 5 bases and J lost 6; bases outside the gene matches: 9. The CDR3 runs to 14 residues. The V gene's germline CDR1 is SGHVS and CDR2 FNYEAQ. The CDR3: CASSRTAGVKTQYF. In nucleotides, the CDR3 is TGTGCCAGCAGCCGGACTGCGGGGGTGAAGACCCAGTACTTC.

The chain has TRBV6-1 and TRBJ1-1; unclear D gene. The CDR3 loop spans 12 amino acids. The V end was cut by 6 bases, the J end by 8 bases, with 13 bases between. Germline-derived CDR1 and CDR2 are MNHNS and SASEGT. The CDR3 protein is CASRPNPGEAFF. The CDR3 DNA reads as TGTGCCAGCAGGCCTAATCCGGGGGAAGCTTTCTTT.

This clonotype showed up many times. The V call is TRBV5-1, the J call TRBJ1-2; TRBD1 matches 10 bases. CDR1 is SGHRS and CDR2 is YFSETQ in the germline V gene. This CDR3 spans 15 amino acids. The trim removed 3 bases at V and 6 bases at J, leaving 8 bases unmatched. The DNA of the CDR3 is TGCGCCAGCAGCTCGGGACAGGGGACTCCCCATGGCTACACCTTC. It yields the protein CASSSGQGTPHGYTF.

This clonotype was picked up a small number of times. The J gene is TRBJ2-3, the V gene TRBV2; possible D gene TRBD2, 6 bases. V was cut by 6 bases and J by 3 bases, with 22 bases left in between. The CDR3 runs to 17 residues. Germline CDR1 reads SNHLY; CDR2 reads FYNNEI. CDR3 protein: CASRNYLGGPETDTQYF. CDR3 coding DNA: TGTGCCAGCAGAAATTACCTTGGAGGGCCGGAAACAGATACGCAGTATTTT. Using reference TRBV2 and TRBJ2-3 for the parts outside the CDR3, the full variable domain is EPEVTQTPSHQVTQMGQEVILRCVPISNHLYFYWYRQILGQKVEFLVSFYNNEISEKSEIFDDQFSVERPDGSNFTLKIRSTKLEDSAMYFCASRNYLGGPETDTQYFGPGTRLTVL.

This clonotype showed up just a few times. The DNA for the CDR3 is TGTGCCAGTAGTATACGGGGCCATGGCTACACCTTC. As protein: CASSIRGHGYTF. The J gene is TRBJ1-2, the V gene TRBV19; D perhaps matches TRBD1 (5 bases). There are 12 residues in the CDR3. With 2 bases removed from V and 6 bases from J, the gap between germline ends came to 7 bases. Germline V CDR1 and CDR2: LNHDA, SQIVND (reference sequence).

The chain carries TRBV4-1 and TRBJ2-7; the match to TRBD1 covers 9 bases. The CDR3 is made up of 17 amino acids. CDR1 and CDR2 (germline): MGHRA, YSYEKL. The V gene end was trimmed by 0 bases and the J gene end by 2 bases; junction bases not matched to a gene: 8. DNA of the CDR3: TGCGCCAGCAGCCAAGATTCCTGGGACAGGGAGCCCTACGAGCAGTACTTC. Protein product: CASSQDSWDREPYEQYF.

This clonotype was recorded many times. The rearrangement links TRBV27 to TRBJ2-5; TRBD2 agrees at 10 bases. With V trimmed by 6 bases and J by 6 bases, 22 bases remained unmatched. The germline V gene has CDR1 MNHEY and CDR2 SMNVEV (reference sequence). There are 19 residues in the CDR3. CDR3 DNA: TGTGCCAGCAGGCCCTCGACTAGCGGGTACGGGGGAGGTCGGAAGACCCAGTACTTC. Its protein product is CASRPSTSGYGGGRKTQYF.

This clonotype has just a few counts. The CDR3 loop is CSSGEQYF. In DNA form, the CDR3 reads TGCAGCTCCGGAGAGCAGTACTTC. The chain has TRBV20-1 and TRBJ2-7, with no clear D. The CDR3 length is 8 residues. Germline loops: CDR1 DFQATT, CDR2 SNEGSKA (reference sequence).

This clonotype came up a few times. V and J are TRBV19 and TRBJ2-7; 14 positions match TRBD2. CDR1 and CDR2 (germline): LNHDA, SQIVND (reference sequence). J gave up 4 bases and V 7 bases, and 6 bases lay outside the gene matches. This CDR3 contains 15 residues. CDR3 sequence: CASTPTSGRVYEQYF. The CDR3 nucleotides read TGTGCCAGTACCCCGACTAGCGGGAGGGTATACGAGCAGTACTTC.

This chain joins TRBV20-1 and TRBJ1-1; TRBD1 matches at 9 bases. The V and J ends lost 5 bases and 4 bases, in that order; junction bases with no gene match: 2. This CDR3 region has 12 residues. The V gene's germline CDR1 is DFQATT and CDR2 SNEGSKA (reference sequence). CDR3 loop: CSADRGTTEAFF. The CDR3 region has the DNA TGCAGTGCTGACAGGGGGACCACTGAAGCTTTCTTT.

This CDR3 is CSAITRSSYEQYF. The CDR3, as DNA: TGCAGTGCTATAACAAGGAGCTCCTACGAGCAGTACTTC. The chain couples TRBV20-1 to TRBJ2-7, with no clear D. CDR1 is DFQATT and CDR2 is SNEGSKA in the germline V gene (reference sequence). Trimming pared 4 bases from V and 0 bases from J, leaving 10 bases between. The CDR3 runs to 13 residues.

This clonotype appeared many times. The genes are TRBV6-2 or TRBV6-3 and TRBJ2-2; D is unclear. Germline values: CDR1 MNHEY, CDR2 SVGEGT. The CDR3 totals 19 residues. The V and J ends lost 0 bases and 0 bases respectively, with 17 bases between them. CDR3 nucleotide sequence: TGTGCCAGCAGTTACTCCCCGCCCACCCTGTTCGCGAACACCGGGGAGCTGTTTTTT. Protein product: CASSYSPPTLFANTGELFF.

This clonotype was picked up many times. The chain employs TRBV7-3 and TRBJ1-2, with TRBD1 matching 7 bases. The CDR3 contains 13 residues. Germline trimming cut 4 bases from V and 7 bases from J; bases unmatched to any gene: 6. Germline V lookup: CDR1 SGHTA, CDR2 FQGTGA. CDR3 DNA: TGTGCCAGCAGCTCACAGCCAGGGGGTGGCTACACCTTC. Amino acids: CASSSQPGGGYTF.

This clonotype was observed at least ten times. This chain links TRBV20-1 with TRBJ2-5; D perhaps matches TRBD1 (8 bases). CDR3 length equals 14 residues. Germline V gives CDR1 DFQATT, CDR2 SNEGSKA (reference sequence). V shed 3 bases and J shed 5 bases, with 16 bases lying between them. The CDR3 DNA reads as TGCAGTGCTAGGGCCGGACAGGGAGGGGAGACCCAGTACTTC. Residues: CSARAGQGGETQYF.

In its sample, this clonotype was seen once. A much larger clone differs from this one at a single base, so this may be a read error. The chain is built from TRBV6-5 and TRBJ2-7, with D possibly TRBD1 on 5 matching bases. The CDR3 runs to 13 residues. V lost 1 base and J 5 bases, leaving 9 bases between the germline ends. In germline, CDR1 is MNHEY, CDR2 SVGAGI. The DNA for the CDR3 is TGTGCCAGCAGTTACTTTGGGGCACACGAGCAGTACTTC. Encoded protein: CASSYFGAHEQYF.

There are a few counts of this clonotype. The chain recombines TRBV7-9 with TRBJ2-7, with D uncertain. CDR3 length: 15 amino acids. Looked up from germline, CDR1 is SEHNR and CDR2 is FQNEAQ (reference sequence). V lost 5 bases and J lost 5, with 19 bases in between. The DNA of the CDR3 is TGTGCCAGCAGCGGGCTGGGGATAGGAGAGGACGAGCAGTACTTC. This encodes CASSGLGIGEDEQYF.

The table lists this clonotype with many counts. The chain carries TRBV6-1 and TRBJ2-7, with D maybe TRBD1 (5 bases). Per germline, CDR1 MNHNS and CDR2 SASEGT. V lost 4 bases to trimming and J lost 4 bases, with 20 bases between them. This CDR3 is built from 16 residues. CDR3 nucleotides: TGTGCCAGCAGTGCGCAGGCAGGGTTCGGTTTTTACGAGCAGTACTTC. It yields the protein CASSAQAGFGFYEQYF.

This clonotype was seen a few times. J is TRBJ2-2 and V is TRBV6-1; D call uncertain. The ends were cut back, 8 bases at V and 3 bases at J, with 16 bases in the middle. The CDR3 runs 15 residues. Per germline, CDR1 MNHNS and CDR2 SASEGT. The CDR3 sequence is CASWFWSIDTGELFF. Here the CDR3 DNA reads TGTGCCAGCTGGTTTTGGTCCATCGACACCGGGGAGCTGTTTTTT.

The J gene is TRBJ2-7, the V gene TRBV19; 9 nucleotides match TRBD2. Unmatched junction bases numbered 8, after V lost 0 bases and J lost 8 bases. The CDR3 covers 15 residues. Germline V gene lookup returns CDR1 LNHDA and CDR2 SQIVND (reference sequence). The CDR3 protein is CASSIEGGRALKQYF. The CDR3 nucleotides are TGTGCCAGTAGTATAGAAGGCGGGAGGGCCTTGAAGCAGTACTTC.

This clonotype has just a few counts. The genes are TRBV6-1 and TRBJ2-5, with 13 bases fitting TRBD2. Germline CDR1 MNHNS, CDR2 SASEGT. The CDR3 spans 16 residues. Trimming removed 6 bases from V and 5 bases from J; junction bases left unmatched: 9. Here the CDR3 reads CASSSGLAGALETQYF. DNA of the CDR3: TGTGCCAGCAGCTCCGGACTAGCGGGAGCGTTGGAGACCCAGTACTTC.

This clonotype occurred a few times. The V and J genes are TRBV6-1 and TRBJ2-1, with TRBD2 matching 13 bases. The CDR3 runs to 17 residues. The V gene's germline CDR1 is MNHNS and CDR2 SASEGT. The trim removed 9 bases at V and 4 bases at J, leaving 12 bases unmatched. For the CDR3, the DNA is TGTGCCAGTTATTTGACTAGCGGGAGGCACGTTTACAATGAGCAGTTCTTC. This translates into CASYLTSGRHVYNEQFF.

V is TRBV5-1 and J is TRBJ2-7; TRBD2 aligns across 9 bases. Germline CDR1 SGHRS, CDR2 YFSETQ. The CDR3 has 16 amino acids. With V trimmed by 3 bases and J by 4 bases, 11 bases remained unmatched. CDR3 amino acids: CASSSLFSGGRYEQYF. As DNA, the CDR3 is TGCGCCAGCAGCTCTCTATTTAGCGGGGGAAGGTACGAGCAGTACTTC.

This clonotype was recorded at least ten times. This chain joins TRBV29-1 and TRBJ1-1; D unresolved. Trimming removed 0 bases from V and 1 base from J, with 3 bases in between. The CDR3 is 12 residues long. Germline V gene sequence: CDR1 SQVTM, CDR2 ANQGSEA. CDR3: CSVEDKNTEAFF. The DNA of the CDR3 is TGCAGCGTTGAAGATAAGAACACTGAAGCTTTCTTT.